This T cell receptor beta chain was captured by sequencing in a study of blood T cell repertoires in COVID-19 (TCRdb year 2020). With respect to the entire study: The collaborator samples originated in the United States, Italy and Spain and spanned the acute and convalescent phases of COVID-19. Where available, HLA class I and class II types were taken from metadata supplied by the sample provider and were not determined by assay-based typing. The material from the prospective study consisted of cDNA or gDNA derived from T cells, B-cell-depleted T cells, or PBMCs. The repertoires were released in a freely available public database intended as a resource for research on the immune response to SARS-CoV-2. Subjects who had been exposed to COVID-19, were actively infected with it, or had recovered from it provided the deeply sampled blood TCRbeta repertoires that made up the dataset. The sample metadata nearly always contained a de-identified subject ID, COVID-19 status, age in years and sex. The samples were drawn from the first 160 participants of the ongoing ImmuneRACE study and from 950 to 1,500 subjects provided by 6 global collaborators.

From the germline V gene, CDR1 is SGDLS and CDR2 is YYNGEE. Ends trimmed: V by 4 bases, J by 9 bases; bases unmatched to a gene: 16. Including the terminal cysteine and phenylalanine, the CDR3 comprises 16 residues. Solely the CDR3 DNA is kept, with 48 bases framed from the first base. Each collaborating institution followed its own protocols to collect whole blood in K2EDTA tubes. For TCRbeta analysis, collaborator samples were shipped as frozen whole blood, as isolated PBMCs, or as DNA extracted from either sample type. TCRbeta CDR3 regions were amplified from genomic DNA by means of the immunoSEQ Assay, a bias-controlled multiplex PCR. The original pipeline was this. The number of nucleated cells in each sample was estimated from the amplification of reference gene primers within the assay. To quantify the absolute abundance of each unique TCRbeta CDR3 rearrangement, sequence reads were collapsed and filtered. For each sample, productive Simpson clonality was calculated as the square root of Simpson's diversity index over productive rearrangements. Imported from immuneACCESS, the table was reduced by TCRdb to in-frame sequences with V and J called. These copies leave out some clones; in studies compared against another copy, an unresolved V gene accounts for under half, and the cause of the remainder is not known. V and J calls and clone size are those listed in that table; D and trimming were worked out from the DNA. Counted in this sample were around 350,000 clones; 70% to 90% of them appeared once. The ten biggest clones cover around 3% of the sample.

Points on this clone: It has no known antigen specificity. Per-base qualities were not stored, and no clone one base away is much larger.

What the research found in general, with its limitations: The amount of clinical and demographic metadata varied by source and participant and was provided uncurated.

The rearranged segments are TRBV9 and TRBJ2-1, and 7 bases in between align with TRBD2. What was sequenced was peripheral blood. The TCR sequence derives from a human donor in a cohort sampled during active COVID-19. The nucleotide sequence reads TGTGCCAGCAGCCCCATTGGGGGGGAGGGCCACGGTGAGCAGTTCTTC. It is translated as CASSPIGGEGHGEQFF.